Below, one T cell receptor (beta chain) is given with its context. The CDR3 spans 15 residues. The V gene lost 0 bases and the J gene lost 6 bases, with 13 bases spanning the gap. Looked up from germline, CDR1 is SGHRS and CDR2 is YFSETQ. The data originate from a study of STAT5B mutations in CD4+ large granular lymphocyte leukemia. Clones were sequenced by immunoSEQ multiplex PCR, and TCRdb holds only the in-frame ones, with some missing. Counted here are about 33,000 clones, 74% occurring once; the ten biggest clones make up about 0.3%. Healthy controls were blood donor buffy coats. Sample: CD4+ T cells from blood buffy coats. The receptor comes from a human donor in good health. V gene TRBV5-1 combines with J gene TRBJ1-5; D remains unclear. CDR3 sequence: CASSLDSGERQPQHF. DNA of the CDR3: TGCGCCAGCAGCTTGGATTCCGGGGAGCGTCAGCCCCAGCATTTT.